This TCR beta chain was identified in a study of blood T cell repertoires in COVID-19. Study at large: There were acute and convalescent COVID-19 samples, and they came from the United States, Italy and Spain. Sample material is recorded as cDNA or gDNA derived from T cells, B-cell-depleted T cells, or PBMCs.

The CDR3 totals 15 residues. Germline V gene lookup returns CDR1 GTSNPN and CDR2 SVGIG (reference sequence). V was pared by 3 bases and J by 5 bases, with 20 bases between. The repertoire was sequenced with immunoSEQ multiplex PCR; TCRdb's copy has only in-frame clones and lacks some. The sample lists about 170,000 clones, approximately 85% occurring once. The V call is TRBV30, the J call TRBJ2-7, with D perhaps matching TRBD2 (6 bases). The sequence was collected from a man aged 40-49 years who had recovered from COVID-19. Source material: peripheral blood. CDR3 residues: CAWSLNGGLNNEQYF. DNA of the CDR3: TGTGCCTGGAGCCTTAACGGAGGACTAAACAACGAGCAGTACTTC. The full variable domain, in which reference TRBV30 and TRBJ2-7 provide the parts outside the CDR3, is SQTIHQWPATLVQPVGSPLSLECTVEGTSNPNLYWYRQAAGRGLQLLFYSVGIGQISSEVPQNLSASRPQDRQFILSSKKLLLSDSGFYLCAWSLNGGLNNEQYFGPGTRLTVT.